The 22 T cell receptor beta chains below come from one sample, sequenced in a study of T cells after yellow fever vaccination. TCRdb fed the 5' RACE reads into MiXCR, producing one record per CDR3 protein. The sample gives 350,000 to 550,000 distinct CDR3 sequences, 18% of which show up once; about a sixth is in the top ten. The sample here was PBMCs, taken before the yellow fever booster vaccination. These receptors all come from a man younger than 35 who received the YFV17D yellow fever vaccine.

The chain joins TRBV7-2 to TRBJ2-1; D remains unclear. This CDR3 has 12 amino acids. Trimming removed 5 bases from V and 2 bases from J, with 4 bases in between. Per germline, CDR1 SGHTA and CDR2 FQGNSA. As DNA, the CDR3 is TGTGCCAGCAGCACCACCTACAATGAGCAGTTCTTC. Encoded protein: CASSTTYNEQFF.

CDR3 coding DNA: TGTGCCACCAGCAGAGGGGTTAATTCGGAAAAACTGTTTTTT. This sequence encodes CATSRGVNSEKLFF. The chain employs TRBV15 and TRBJ1-4, with D hard to call. V was trimmed by 1 base and J by 8 bases, leaving 11 bases between them. Germline V gene lookup returns CDR1 LNHNV and CDR2 YYDKDF (reference sequence). This CDR3 is built from 14 residues.

The V and J genes are TRBV20-1 and TRBJ2-5; tentatively, D is TRBD2 (6 bases). Germline V lookup: CDR1 DFQATT, CDR2 SNEGSKA (reference sequence). The CDR3 has 11 amino acids. Trimming left V 5 bases short and J 7 bases short, with 11 bases between. As DNA, the CDR3 is TGCAGTGCTGGGGACTCAGGGACCCAGTACTTC. Translated, it gives CSAGDSGTQYF.

Concerning this clonotype: One end of the junction fails to match germline, which may point to a read error. The chain has TRBV5-1 and TRBJ2-3; 9 bases agree with TRBD2. The CDR3 length is 17 residues. From germline, CDR1 is SGHRS and CDR2 YFSETQ. The DNA of the CDR3 is TGCGCCAGCAGCTCCGGTAGCGGGGGCCTACAGACAGATACGCATTATTTT. It translates to CASSSGSGGLQTDTHYF.

This clonotype was found a few times. This chain links TRBV12-3 or TRBV12-4 with TRBJ2-5; no clear D. The V end lost 4 bases, the J end lost 0 bases, and 6 bases lay between the germline ends. The CDR3 sequence is 13 residues long. The DNA of the CDR3 is TGTGCCAGCAGTTCTTCATACCAAGAGACCCAGTACTTC. Residues: CASSSSYQETQYF.

This clonotype was counted only a few times. The gene calls are TRBV19 and TRBJ1-5; no reliable D call. CDR3 size: 13 residues. Germline assignment: CDR1 LNHDA and CDR2 SQIVND (reference sequence). Trimming took 9 bases from V and 0 from J, leaving 9 bases between them. The CDR3 DNA follows: TGTGCCAGCCAAACAGATAGCAATCAGCCCCAGCATTTT. Its protein product is CASQTDSNQPQHF.

This clonotype was seen a handful of times. The CDR3 DNA reads TGTGCCAGCAGTTTCAAAGGGGGCTTGGTGACCCAGTACTTC. Amino acids: CASSFKGGLVTQYF. The chain recombines TRBV12-3 or TRBV12-4 with TRBJ2-5; 7 nucleotides align to TRBD1. There are 14 residues in the CDR3. J gave up 7 bases and V 3 bases, and 8 bases lay outside the gene matches.

The rearrangement joins TRBV20-1 to TRBJ2-2; D possibly corresponds to TRBD2 (5 bases). CDR3 size: 13 residues. Trimming cost V 4 bases and J 0 bases, with 6 bases left between them. CDR1 is DFQATT, CDR2 SNEGSKA, per germline (reference sequence). CDR3 bases: TGCAGTGCTACCGGGGCGAACACCGGGGAGCTGTTTTTT. It yields the protein CSATGANTGELFF.

The DNA for the CDR3 is TGTGCCTGGAGTGTACGGGTGAACACTGAAGCTTTCTTT. It codes for CAWSVRVNTEAFF. The chain couples TRBV30 to TRBJ1-1, with D uncertain. V gave up 0 bases and J gave up 0 bases, with 5 bases separating them. The germline V gene encodes CDR1 GTSNPN and CDR2 SVGIG (reference sequence). The CDR3 covers 13 residues.

V gene TRBV12-3 or TRBV12-4 combines with J gene TRBJ2-1, with D unclear. The length of the CDR3 is 14 residues. V was pared by 3 bases and J by 3 bases, with 9 bases between. CDR3 region: CASSFHEGYNEQFF. CDR3 nucleotide sequence: TGTGCCAGCAGTTTTCACGAAGGCTACAATGAGCAGTTCTTC.

The J gene is TRBJ1-2, the V gene TRBV13; D perhaps matches TRBD1 (5 bases). Deletions cut 2 bases from V and 8 bases from J, with 15 bases between. Germline values: CDR1 PRHDT, CDR2 FYEKMQ (reference sequence). The CDR3 sequence is 14 residues long. For the CDR3, the DNA is TGTGCCAGCAGCTTAACGGGGGAACGACGCGGCTACACCTTC. This translates into CASSLTGERRGYTF.

This clonotype was counted only a few times. The chain couples TRBV5-1 to TRBJ2-6, with D tentatively TRBD1 or TRBD2 (5 bases each). Per germline, CDR1 SGHRS and CDR2 YFSETQ. Trimming removed 6 bases from V and 0 bases from J, with 22 bases in between. This CDR3 is built from 19 residues. CDR3 in DNA: TGCGCCAGCACCCCCCTACGGGACCGACTCGACTCTGGGGCCAACGTCCTGACTTTC. Translated: CASTPLRDRLDSGANVLTF.

This clonotype appeared once. DNA of the CDR3: TGTGCCAGCAGCCCACGGGACAGTCCCGGGGCTTTCTTT. This sequence encodes CASSPRDSPGAFF. This chain connects TRBV7-2 to TRBJ1-1; 7 nucleotides line up with TRBD1. This CDR3 comprises 13 residues. CDR1 SGHTA and CDR2 FQGNSA come from the germline V gene. V gave up 5 bases and J gave up 11 bases; unmatched junction bases: 11.

This clonotype appeared a few times. DNA for the CDR3: TGTGCCAGCAGCACCCGGGACAGAGAAAACATTCAGTACTTC. Protein product: CASSTRDRENIQYF. This chain connects TRBV11-2 to TRBJ2-4, with 7 bases fitting TRBD1. V shed 5 bases, J shed 5 bases, and the junction held 6 bases outside the gene matches. The CDR3 sequence is 14 residues long. Germline-derived CDR1 and CDR2 are SGHAT and FQNNGV.

This clonotype was picked up a small number of times. CDR3 DNA sequence: TGTGCCAGCAGTCTCCGGGATGTCCAAGAGACCCAGTACTTC. As protein: CASSLRDVQETQYF. The chain recombines TRBV6-1 with TRBJ2-5, with D possibly TRBD2 on 5 matching bases. The V end lost 5 bases, the J end lost 1 base, and 11 bases lay between the germline ends. The germline V gene encodes CDR1 MNHNS and CDR2 SASEGT. This CDR3 contains 14 residues.

In its sample, this clonotype was seen a few times. This chain joins TRBV9 and TRBJ2-6, with D hard to call. The CDR3 runs to 15 residues. Germline CDR1 SGDLS, CDR2 YYNGEE. Trimming shortened V by 0 bases and J by 4 bases, and 8 bases separated the two germline ends. The CDR3 DNA follows: TGTGCCAGCAGCGTAGAGGTAGTCGGGGCCAACGTCCTGACTTTC. As protein: CASSVEVVGANVLTF. The full variable domain, its missing parts supplied by reference TRBV9 and TRBJ2-6, is DSGVTQTPKHLITATGQRVTLRCSPRSGDLSVYWYQQSLDQGLQFLIQYYNGEERAKGNILERFSAQQFPDLHSELNLSSLELGDSALYFCASSVEVVGANVLTFGAGSRLTVL.

The chain links TRBV27 to TRBJ2-5; TRBD1 agrees at 8 bases. The trim removed 6 bases at V and 4 bases at J, leaving 4 bases unmatched. This CDR3 is built from 13 residues. CDR1 and CDR2 from the germline V gene are MNHEY and SMNVEV (reference sequence). The CDR3: CASRRTGSETQYF. The DNA of the CDR3 is TGTGCCAGCAGGCGGACAGGGTCAGAGACCCAGTACTTC.

This clonotype was seen a handful of times. One end of the junction fails to match germline, which may point to a read error. The chain employs TRBV18 and TRBJ2-7, with 11 bases lining up with TRBD2. The CDR3 sequence is 14 residues long. CDR1 KGHSH and CDR2 LQKENI come from the germline V gene. CDR3 amino acids: CASSGTSGSNEQYF. DNA for the CDR3: TGTGCCAGCTCTGGGACTAGCGGCTCCAACGAGCAGTACTTC.

This clonotype appeared a few times. The gene calls are TRBV9 and TRBJ2-3, with TRBD2 as a possible D gene (6 bases). Trimming removed 4 bases at V and 2 bases at J, with 17 bases between. CDR3 length equals 16 residues. CDR1 is SGDLS and CDR2 is YYNGEE in the germline V gene. The CDR3: CASSPRGGDHTDTQYF. CDR3 coding DNA: TGTGCCAGCAGCCCCCGAGGCGGGGACCACACAGATACGCAGTATTTT. Full variable domain (rest looked up from reference TRBV9 and TRBJ2-3): DSGVTQTPKHLITATGQRVTLRCSPRSGDLSVYWYQQSLDQGLQFLIQYYNGEERAKGNILERFSAQQFPDLHSELNLSSLELGDSALYFCASSPRGGDHTDTQYFGPGTRLTVL.

This clonotype was seen ten or more times. The V gene is TRBV20-1, the J gene TRBJ2-3, with 8 nucleotides matching TRBD2. Germline V gives CDR1 DFQATT, CDR2 SNEGSKA (reference sequence). J gave up 2 bases and V 6 bases, and 10 bases lay outside the gene matches. The CDR3 is 15 amino acids. The CDR3 protein is CSARTGRGDTDTQYF. The DNA for the CDR3 is TGCAGTGCAAGAACCGGGCGGGGGGACACAGATACGCAGTATTTT.

This clonotype occurred a few times. J is TRBJ2-1 and V is TRBV4-1, with TRBD2 identical over 8 bases. Germline CDR1 is MGHRA and CDR2 is YSYEKL. After removal of 3 bases from V and 4 bases from J, the junction contained 11 bases not matched to a gene. This CDR3 has 17 amino acids. CDR3 DNA sequence: TGCGCCAGCAGCCATGGGGTCGCTCGGGGGGGATACAATGAGCAGTTCTTC. It yields the protein CASSHGVARGGYNEQFF.

This clonotype appeared a few times. V usage is TRBV20-1 and J usage is TRBJ2-7, with TRBD2 matching over 10 bases. The CDR3 runs 15 residues. The V segment lost 4 bases and the J segment 2 bases; nucleotides outside the gene matches: 8. Germline V gives CDR1 DFQATT, CDR2 SNEGSKA (reference sequence). Here the CDR3 reads CSATIAGGFAYEQYV. The CDR3 DNA is TGCAGTGCTACTATAGCGGGGGGCTTTGCCTACGAGCAGTACGTC.